The present T cell receptor (beta chain) was sequenced within a study of shared clonotypes between healthy human individuals. Study in general: Three plates each covered CD4 naive and memory; CD8 naive two, CD8 memory one.

In the naive CD8 group, cells lacked CD45RO and were positively selected for CCR7, so terminally differentiated effector memory CD45RA+ cells were left out. The healthy adult donors were HIV-negative and reported no recent acute infections or vaccinations. The J segment lost 5 bases and the V segment lost 3 bases, leaving 7 bases of the junction unmatched. Germline CDR1 reads SGHRS; CDR2 reads YFSETQ. This CDR3 is 15 amino acids long. The sorted-subset replicate PCRs were given around 200 ng DNA, which is 30,000 to 35,000 T cell genomes. Profiled with immunoSEQ multiplex PCR; TCRdb holds only in-frame clones, not every one. The sample gives hundreds of thousands of clones, roughly 96% of which show up once; about 0.12% is in the top ten.

Sequencing was done on a sample of naive CD8+ T cells sorted from blood. The chain links TRBV5-1 to TRBJ1-1; 10 bases are a match to TRBD1. This sequence originates from a woman aged 25 to 39 in good health. The CDR3 loop reads CASSSPGTGDTEAFF. The CDR3 nucleotides read TGCGCCAGCAGCTCCCCCGGGACAGGGGATACTGAAGCTTTCTTT.